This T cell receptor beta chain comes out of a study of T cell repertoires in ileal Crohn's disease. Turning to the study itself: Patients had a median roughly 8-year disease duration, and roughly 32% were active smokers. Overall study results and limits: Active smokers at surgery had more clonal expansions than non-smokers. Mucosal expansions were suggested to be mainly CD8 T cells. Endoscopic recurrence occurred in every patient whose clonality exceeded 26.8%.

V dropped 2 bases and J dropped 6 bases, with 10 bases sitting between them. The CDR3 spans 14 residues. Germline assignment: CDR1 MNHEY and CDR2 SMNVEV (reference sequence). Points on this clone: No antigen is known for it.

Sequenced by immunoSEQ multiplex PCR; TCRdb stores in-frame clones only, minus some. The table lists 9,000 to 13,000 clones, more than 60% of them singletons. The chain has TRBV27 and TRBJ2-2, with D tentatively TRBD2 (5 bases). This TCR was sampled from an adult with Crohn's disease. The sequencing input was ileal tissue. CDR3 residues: CASSLGSAAGELFF. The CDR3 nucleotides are TGTGCCAGCAGTTTAGGGTCAGCGGCCGGGGAGCTGTTTTTT.